One T cell receptor beta chain is described in this entry. What it binds is not known. These data belong to a study of long-term antiretroviral therapy in people with HIV. Study-wide results and caveats: HIV repertoires had narrower CDR3 length ranges than controls.

The CDR3 is 16 amino acids. Germline V gene lookup returns CDR1 MNHEY and CDR2 SMNVEV (reference sequence). The J segment lost 0 bases and the V segment lost 6 bases, leaving 11 bases of the junction unmatched. Researchers secured at least one pre-ART and at least two post-ART PBMC samples from each donor. The samples, holding 1-10 million cryopreserved PBMC, were thawed before DNA extraction was carried out. The authors ran the immunoSEQ assay, v3.0, at survey level. For each individual sample, sequencing targeted 40,000-50,000 T-cell genomes. Some clones are missing from TCRdb's copy, which holds only in-frame ones; the method was immunoSEQ multiplex PCR. The sample includes tens of thousands of clones, around four fifths of them seen just once.

The specimen was unsorted PBMCs, collected 0.5 years after starting antiretroviral therapy. The chain couples TRBV27 to TRBJ2-7; 7 positions agree with TRBD1. The sequence derives from a man aged 18 to 29 with HIV. CDR3 DNA sequence: TGTGCCAGCAGGATCTCCGGGACAGCCAGCTCCTACGAGCAGTACTTC. Its translation is CASRISGTASSYEQYF.